This T cell receptor (beta chain) was documented in a study of cytomegalovirus exposure and HLA in healthy donors. General observations from the study: A reported reduction in N-insertions relative to the roughly 640-donor mean was seen in an Asian-associated ancestry cluster in a later analysis.

PCR primers comprised 60 Vbeta and 13 Jbeta primers. Profiling relied on immunoSEQ multiplex PCR, and the TCRdb table lists in-frame clones only, not all of them. Altogether 200,000 to 250,000 clones are present, approximately 82% being singletons, with the ten largest covering 3.8%. V was clipped by 3 bases and J by 5 bases, with 16 bases between them. This CDR3 has 15 amino acids. The germline V gene encodes CDR1 SGHTA and CDR2 FQGNSA. A note on this clone: Its antigen is unidentified.

This TCR was sampled from a male donor in good health and CMV-seronegative. This chain connects TRBV7-2 to TRBJ2-5; weak D call: TRBD1 (6 bases). Specimen: PBMCs. CDR3: CASSFTPRGLETQYF. The CDR3 DNA sequence: TGTGCCAGCAGCTTTACACCCAGGGGCCTGGAGACCCAGTACTTC.